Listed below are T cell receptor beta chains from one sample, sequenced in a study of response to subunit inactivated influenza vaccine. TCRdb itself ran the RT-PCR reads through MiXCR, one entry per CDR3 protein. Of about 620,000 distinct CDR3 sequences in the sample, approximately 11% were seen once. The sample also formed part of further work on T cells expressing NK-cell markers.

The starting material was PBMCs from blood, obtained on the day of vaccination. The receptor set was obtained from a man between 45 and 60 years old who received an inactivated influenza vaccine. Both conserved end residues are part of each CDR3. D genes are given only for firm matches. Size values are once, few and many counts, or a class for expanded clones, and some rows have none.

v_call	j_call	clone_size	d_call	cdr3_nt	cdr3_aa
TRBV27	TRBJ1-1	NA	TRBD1	TGTGCCAGCAGCAGGCCAGGGGGGCCCAACACTGAAGCTTTCTTT	CASSRPGGPNTEAFF
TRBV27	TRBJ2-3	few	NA	TGTGCCAGCAGTTTATCGCCGGTAACCGGGACCCCATTTACGCAGTATTTT	CASSLSPVTGTPFTQYF
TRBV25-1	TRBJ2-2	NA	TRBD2	TGTGCCACCTTCCCGGGGGGGCCTTTCACCGGGGAGCTGTTTTTT	CATFPGGPFTGELFF
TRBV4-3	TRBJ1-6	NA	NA	TGCGCCAGCAGCCAAGATCCGACAGGTAGTTCACCCCTCCACTTT	CASSQDPTGSSPLHF
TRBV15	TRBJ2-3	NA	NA	TGTGCCACCAGCTGGGGGACTTCCACAGATACGCAGTATTTT	CATSWGTSTDTQYF
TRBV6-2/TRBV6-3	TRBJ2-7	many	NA	TGTGCCAGCAGATTCCGACAGGATTCCTACGAGCAGTACTTC	CASRFRQDSYEQYF
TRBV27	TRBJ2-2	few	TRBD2	TGTGCCAGCAGTTTATCCAGCCTAGCGGGGAAGAACACCGGGGAGCTGTTTTTT	CASSLSSLAGKNTGELFF
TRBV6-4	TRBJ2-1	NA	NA	TGTGCCAGCAGTTCCCAGGCGGGCAATGAGCAGTTCTTC	CASSSQAGNEQFF
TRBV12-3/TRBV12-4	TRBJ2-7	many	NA	TGTGCCAGCAGTCCCTTTGGGACTCAAACCTACGAGCAGTACTTC	CASSPFGTQTYEQYF
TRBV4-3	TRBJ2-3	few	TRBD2	TGCGCCAGCAGCCGGGGACTAACCCCAGATACGCAGTATTTT	CASSRGLTPDTQYF
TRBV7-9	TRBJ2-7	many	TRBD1	TGTGCCAGCAGCTATACAGGGGGCCCCTACGAGCAGTACTTC	CASSYTGGPYEQYF
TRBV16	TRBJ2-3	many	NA	TGTGCCAGCAGCCAATCAGGGGGACTAAGGACGCATACGCAGTATTTT	CASSQSGGLRTHTQYF
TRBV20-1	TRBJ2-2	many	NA	TGCAGTGCTAGAGATGAGTGGGGGGAGAACACCGGGGAGCTGTTTTTT	CSARDEWGENTGELFF
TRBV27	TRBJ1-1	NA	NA	TGTGCCAGCACTGGCAGGGTTGGGACTGAAGCTTTCTTT	CASTGRVGTEAFF
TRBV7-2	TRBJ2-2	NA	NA	TGTGCCAGCAGCTTATTTATTGGGACCCAGATAGCCGGGGAGCTGTTTTTT	CASSLFIGTQIAGELFF
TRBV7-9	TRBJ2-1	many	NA	TGTGCCAGCAGCTTAATAGCGACGAATGAGCAGTTCTTC	CASSLIATNEQFF
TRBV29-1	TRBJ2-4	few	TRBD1	TGCAGCGTTGAAGAGGGGACAGGGCGGAGAAACATTCAGTACTTC	CSVEEGTGRRNIQYF
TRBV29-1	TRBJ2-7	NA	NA	TGCAGCGTCAGGACGGGAGCCTACGAGCAGTACTTC	CSVRTGAYEQYF
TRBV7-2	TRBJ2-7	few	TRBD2	TGTGCCAGCAGCTCAAGGACTAGTCTCCGGAACGAGCAGTACTTC	CASSSRTSLRNEQYF
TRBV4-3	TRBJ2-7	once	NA	TGCGCCGGCAGCCAAGAAGTCCTTTCTGGGGCCTACGAGCAGTACTTC	CAGSQEVLSGAYEQYF
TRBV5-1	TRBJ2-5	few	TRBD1	TGCGCCAGCAGCTTGATCCCCCAGAGGCAGGGGGAGAGGGAGACCCAGTACTTC	CASSLIPQRQGERETQYF
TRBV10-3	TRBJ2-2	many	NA	TGTGCCATCAGTCCGGTAGCAGGCACCGGGGAGCTGTTTTTT	CAISPVAGTGELFF
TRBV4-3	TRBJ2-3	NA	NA	TGCGCCAGCAGCCAACGGTCAGGCACAGATACGCAGTATTTT	CASSQRSGTDTQYF
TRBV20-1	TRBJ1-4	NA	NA	TGCAGTGCTAGAGATTCCAGTAGTAGGGGGAATGAAAAACTGTTTTTT	CSARDSSSRGNEKLFF
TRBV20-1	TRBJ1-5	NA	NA	TGCAGTGCTAGTAGTGTGGGGATGGGTCAGCCCCAGCATTTT	CSASSVGMGQPQHF
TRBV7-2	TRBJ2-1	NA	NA	TGTGCCAGCAGCAAGGGGTTAGCGGAGCAGTTCTTC	CASSKGLAEQFF
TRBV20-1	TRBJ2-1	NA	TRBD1	TGCAGTGCTGCCCCATCGGGACAGGTTACGAATGAGCAGTTCTTC	CSAAPSGQVTNEQFF
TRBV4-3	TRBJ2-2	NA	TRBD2	TGCGCCAGCAGCCAAGGGGCTAGCGGGGGGGCCACCGGGGAGCTGTTTTTT	CASSQGASGGATGELFF
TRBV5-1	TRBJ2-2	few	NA	TGCGCCAGCAGCCCCAGACATAACACCGGGGAGCTGTTTTTT	CASSPRHNTGELFF
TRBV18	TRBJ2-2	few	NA	TGTGCCAGCTCAATGAACAGGGATGGGACCGGGGAGCTGTTTTTT	CASSMNRDGTGELFF
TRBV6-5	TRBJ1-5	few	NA	TGTGCCAGCAGTTACTCTTCCGACCAGCCCCAGCATTTT	CASSYSSDQPQHF
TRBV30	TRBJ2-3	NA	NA	TGTGCCTGGAAGATCGGAACAGATACGCAGTATTTT	CAWKIGTDTQYF
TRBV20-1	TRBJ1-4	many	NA	TGCAGTGCTAGGTCTCAGGGGAATGAAAAACTGTTTTTT	CSARSQGNEKLFF
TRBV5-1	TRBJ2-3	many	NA	TGCGCCAGCAGCTTCGCAGGACAGTTCACAGATACGCAGTATTTT	CASSFAGQFTDTQYF
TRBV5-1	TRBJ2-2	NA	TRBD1	TGCGCCAGCAGCCTGTTGGACAGGGGCAAAGGTGTAACCGGGGAGCTGTTTTTT	CASSLLDRGKGVTGELFF
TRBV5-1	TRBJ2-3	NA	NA	TGCGCCAGCAGCTTGGCCAGGAATACGCAGTATTTT	CASSLARNTQYF
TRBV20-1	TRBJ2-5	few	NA	TGCAGTGCAGGGGGGGGACTAGAGACCCAGTACTTC	CSAGGGLETQYF
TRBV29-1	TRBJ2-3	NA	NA	TGCAGCGTTGGGGCGGCGACAGTAACAGATACGCAGTATTTT	CSVGAATVTDTQYF
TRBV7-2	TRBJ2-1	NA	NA	TGTGCCAGCAGCTTAAATATGGCATTGTACAATGAGCAGTTCTTC	CASSLNMALYNEQFF
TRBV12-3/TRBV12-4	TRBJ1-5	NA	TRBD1	TGTGCCAGCAGTTACGACAGGGCCGGGCAGCCCCAGCATTTT	CASSYDRAGQPQHF
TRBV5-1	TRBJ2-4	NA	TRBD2	TGCGCCAGCAGCTCCGGGAGGACCAAAAACATTCAGTACTTC	CASSSGRTKNIQYF
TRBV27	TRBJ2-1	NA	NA	TGTGCCAGCAGTTTATCGATTTACAATGAGCAGTTCTTC	CASSLSIYNEQFF
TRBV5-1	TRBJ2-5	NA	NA	TGCGCCAGCAGGTCGGGACAAGAAGAGACCCAGTACTTC	CASRSGQEETQYF
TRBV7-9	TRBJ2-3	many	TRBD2	TGTGCCAGCAGCTTCCAAGTGAGCGGGGCAGATACGCAGTATTTT	CASSFQVSGADTQYF
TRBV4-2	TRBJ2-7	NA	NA	TGTGCCAGCAGCCAGCCGGGACATGACGAGCAGTACTTC	CASSQPGHDEQYF
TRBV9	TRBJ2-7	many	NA	TGTGCCAGCAATGGGGGGACCGCATCCTACGAGCAGTACTTC	CASNGGTASYEQYF
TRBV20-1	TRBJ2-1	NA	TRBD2	TGCAGTGCTAGAGATTATAGCGGGAGATTCAACAATGAGCAGTTCTTC	CSARDYSGRFNNEQFF
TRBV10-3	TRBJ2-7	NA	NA	TGTGCCATCAGGGAGACGGATAGCTCCTACGAGCAGTACTTC	CAIRETDSSYEQYF